Listed below are T cell receptor beta chains from one sample, sequenced in a study of T cell repertoires in cytomegalovirus infection. MiXCR was run by TCRdb on the reads, yielding one entry per CDR3 protein. Among about 490,000 distinct CDR3 sequences, 16% were seen once, and the ten largest hold approximately 24%. Sequencing was carried out using CD8+ T cells from PBMCs. The origin of the receptors is a human donor in good health (CMV status not recorded). Some clones in this sample may be carry-over from other donors' samples. The CDR3 runs from the conserved cysteine through the conserved F or W. D genes are given only for firm matches. Some rows mark clone size as missing; the rest say once, few, many or name a class of expanded clone.

clone_size: few; j_call: TRBJ2-3; v_call: TRBV7-3; d_call: TRBD2; cdr3_nt: TGTGCCAGCAGCCATAGCGGGAGTAGCACAGATACGCAGTATTTT; cdr3_aa: CASSHSGSSTDTQYF
clone_size: many; j_call: TRBJ2-7; v_call: TRBV27; d_call: NA; cdr3_nt: TGTGCCAGCAGTTTACACAGCTCCTACGAGCAGTACTTC; cdr3_aa: CASSLHSSYEQYF
clone_size: many; j_call: TRBJ1-2; v_call: TRBV7-8; d_call: TRBD1; cdr3_nt: TGTGCCAGCAGTAGCACAGGGGGCGACTATGGCTACACCTTC; cdr3_aa: CASSSTGGDYGYTF
clone_size: few; j_call: TRBJ2-5; v_call: TRBV6-5; d_call: TRBD2; cdr3_nt: TGTGCCAGCAGACCTAGCGGGAGGAACGGAAGAGAGACCCAGTACTTC; cdr3_aa: CASRPSGRNGRETQYF
clone_size: many; j_call: TRBJ2-1; v_call: TRBV12-3/TRBV12-4; d_call: NA; cdr3_nt: TGTGCCAGCAGTCTCGGACCCTCTAATGAGCAGTTCTTC; cdr3_aa: CASSLGPSNEQFF
clone_size: NA; j_call: TRBJ2-3; v_call: TRBV20-1; d_call: TRBD2; cdr3_nt: TGCAGTGCTTCGGGCATCCGGCGACTAGCGGGAGGGTTCCGCACAGATACGCAGTATTTT; cdr3_aa: CSASGIRRLAGGFRTDTQYF
clone_size: large; j_call: TRBJ2-1; v_call: TRBV12-5; d_call: NA; cdr3_nt: TGTGCTAGTGGTTTGGTATCGGTAATAGGGGCCGTCCCCTACAATGAGCAGTTCTTC; cdr3_aa: CASGLVSVIGAVPYNEQFF
clone_size: NA; j_call: TRBJ1-2; v_call: TRBV24-1; d_call: NA; cdr3_nt: TGTGCCACCAGTGATAGTGGTTTTAACTATGGCTACACCTTC; cdr3_aa: CATSDSGFNYGYTF
clone_size: many; j_call: TRBJ2-7; v_call: TRBV7-8; d_call: NA; cdr3_nt: TGTGCCAGCAGCTTATACGGGAGCCCCCACGAGCAGTACTTC; cdr3_aa: CASSLYGSPHEQYF
clone_size: many; j_call: TRBJ2-1; v_call: TRBV7-6; d_call: NA; cdr3_nt: TGTGCCAGTGGGGGGACCTACAATGAGCAGTTCTTC; cdr3_aa: CASGGTYNEQFF
clone_size: NA; j_call: TRBJ2-1; v_call: TRBV7-4; d_call: NA; cdr3_nt: TGTGCCAGCAGCATACTATACATGGGGCAGTTCTTC; cdr3_aa: CASSILYMGQFF
clone_size: many; j_call: TRBJ1-1; v_call: TRBV12-3/TRBV12-4; d_call: NA; cdr3_nt: TGTGCCAGCAGTGAGGTTCTAAGGCTGGCTGAAGCTTTCTTT; cdr3_aa: CASSEVLRLAEAFF
clone_size: NA; j_call: TRBJ1-4; v_call: TRBV4-1; d_call: NA; cdr3_nt: TGCGCCAGCAGCCAAGGTTACAGAACTAATGAAAAACTGTTTTTT; cdr3_aa: CASSQGYRTNEKLFF
clone_size: NA; j_call: TRBJ2-6; v_call: TRBV6-6; d_call: NA; cdr3_nt: TGTGCCAGCAGCCTGAGGCGCTCTGGGGCCAACGTCCTGACTTTC; cdr3_aa: CASSLRRSGANVLTF
clone_size: NA; j_call: TRBJ2-7; v_call: TRBV27; d_call: TRBD1; cdr3_nt: TGTGCCAGCAGCTTTCTGAGGGACAGCCCTGAGGAGCAGTACTTC; cdr3_aa: CASSFLRDSPEEQYF
clone_size: few; j_call: TRBJ1-1; v_call: TRBV6-1; d_call: TRBD1; cdr3_nt: TGTGCCAGCAGGGACAGGGGGCGGGACACTGAAGCTTTCTTT; cdr3_aa: CASRDRGRDTEAFF
clone_size: many; j_call: TRBJ1-1; v_call: TRBV4-2; d_call: NA; cdr3_nt: TGTGCCAGCAGCCAAGATCATGGTACAGGGTCGCTGAACACTGAAGCTTTCTTT; cdr3_aa: CASSQDHGTGSLNTEAFF
clone_size: many; j_call: TRBJ2-5; v_call: TRBV12-5; d_call: TRBD2; cdr3_nt: TGTGCTAGTGGTTTGCCTCGAGCGGGGCCCCAAGAGACCCAGTACTTC; cdr3_aa: CASGLPRAGPQETQYF
clone_size: NA; j_call: TRBJ1-1; v_call: TRBV6-6; d_call: NA; cdr3_nt: TGTGCCAGCAGTTACGGGGGCCGTCACACTGAAGCTTTCTTT; cdr3_aa: CASSYGGRHTEAFF
clone_size: NA; j_call: TRBJ1-2; v_call: TRBV28; d_call: TRBD1; cdr3_nt: TGTGCCAGCAGTTTACTGCAGGGGGCAAGTTATGGCTACACCTTC; cdr3_aa: CASSLLQGASYGYTF
clone_size: NA; j_call: TRBJ1-2; v_call: TRBV6-5; d_call: NA; cdr3_nt: TGTGCCAGCAGCTATCCAGGGGCTCCTACAGGATATGGCTACACCTTC; cdr3_aa: CASSYPGAPTGYGYTF
clone_size: NA; j_call: TRBJ2-1; v_call: TRBV4-3; d_call: NA; cdr3_nt: TGCGCCAGCAGCCACGACTCAGGACGCGGCGGGTTCTTC; cdr3_aa: CASSHDSGRGGFF
clone_size: NA; j_call: TRBJ2-7; v_call: TRBV11-2; d_call: NA; cdr3_nt: TGTGCCAGCAGCTCCCAGGGGTGGGAGCAGTACTTC; cdr3_aa: CASSSQGWEQYF
clone_size: many; j_call: TRBJ1-2; v_call: TRBV27; d_call: NA; cdr3_nt: TGTGCCAGCATCCCATATTTGGGCAGGGGAGACGTATACTATGGCTACACCTTC; cdr3_aa: CASIPYLGRGDVYYGYTF
clone_size: many; j_call: TRBJ2-2; v_call: TRBV7-3; d_call: NA; cdr3_nt: TGTGCCAGCAGCTTAAGTGACAACACCGGGGAGCTGTTTTTT; cdr3_aa: CASSLSDNTGELFF
clone_size: few; j_call: TRBJ2-7; v_call: TRBV4-1; d_call: NA; cdr3_nt: TGCGCCAGCAGCCAAGAGCCGAATCTTAGGACTCCAAGCTCCTACGAGCAGTACTTC; cdr3_aa: CASSQEPNLRTPSSYEQYF
clone_size: NA; j_call: TRBJ2-1; v_call: TRBV9; d_call: TRBD2; cdr3_nt: TGTGCCAGCAGCCCACGGACTAGCGGGGGGAACAATGAGCAGTTCTTC; cdr3_aa: CASSPRTSGGNNEQFF
clone_size: few; j_call: TRBJ2-5; v_call: TRBV3-1; d_call: NA; cdr3_nt: TGTGCCAGCAGCCAAGTAGGAACTGGACGTCGCCAAGAGACCCAGTACTTC; cdr3_aa: CASSQVGTGRRQETQYF
clone_size: NA; j_call: TRBJ2-5; v_call: TRBV28; d_call: NA; cdr3_nt: TGTGCCAGTTATCGGACAGGAGGGCAAGAGACCCAGTACTTC; cdr3_aa: CASYRTGGQETQYF
clone_size: few; j_call: TRBJ1-5; v_call: TRBV4-2; d_call: NA; cdr3_nt: TGTGCCAGCGGTCCCCGAGGCAATCAGCCCCAGCATTTT; cdr3_aa: CASGPRGNQPQHF
clone_size: NA; j_call: TRBJ1-1; v_call: TRBV30; d_call: NA; cdr3_nt: TGTGCCTGGACTGTTGGACAGCTGAACACTGAAGCTTTCTTT; cdr3_aa: CAWTVGQLNTEAFF
clone_size: many; j_call: TRBJ2-7; v_call: TRBV28; d_call: TRBD1; cdr3_nt: TGTGCCAGCAGTTTAAGAACCCGGGACAGGCGAACCTACGAGCAGTACTTC; cdr3_aa: CASSLRTRDRRTYEQYF
clone_size: NA; j_call: TRBJ1-2; v_call: TRBV12-3/TRBV12-4; d_call: TRBD1; cdr3_nt: TGTGCCAGCAGCCCTGACAGGGAGAAAATGGGTGGCTACACCTTC; cdr3_aa: CASSPDREKMGGYTF
clone_size: few; j_call: TRBJ1-3; v_call: TRBV5-1; d_call: TRBD1; cdr3_nt: TGCGCCAGCACGGCGACAGGGGAAGGAGGAAACACCATATATTTT; cdr3_aa: CASTATGEGGNTIYF
clone_size: NA; j_call: TRBJ1-3; v_call: TRBV13; d_call: NA; cdr3_nt: TGTGCCAGCAGCGCCCGGGGGCAGGGTGGAAAGAGTGGAAACACCATATATTTT; cdr3_aa: CASSARGQGGKSGNTIYF
clone_size: few; j_call: TRBJ2-5; v_call: TRBV27; d_call: TRBD1; cdr3_nt: TGTGCCAGCAGTTCCCCTCTGACAGGGGGAGAGACCCAGTACTTC; cdr3_aa: CASSSPLTGGETQYF
clone_size: NA; j_call: TRBJ2-1; v_call: TRBV19; d_call: NA; cdr3_nt: TGTGCCAGTAGTGCTCGGGCGGGTACCTACAATGAGCAGTTCTTC; cdr3_aa: CASSARAGTYNEQFF
clone_size: NA; j_call: TRBJ2-1; v_call: TRBV11-2; d_call: TRBD2; cdr3_nt: TGTGCCAGCAGGGGTAGCGGGCACAATGAGCAGTTCTTC; cdr3_aa: CASRGSGHNEQFF
clone_size: NA; j_call: TRBJ2-3; v_call: TRBV6-1; d_call: NA; cdr3_nt: TGTGCCAGCAGTGAAGGGCACACAGATACGCAGTATTTT; cdr3_aa: CASSEGHTDTQYF
clone_size: NA; j_call: TRBJ2-7; v_call: TRBV20-1; d_call: NA; cdr3_nt: TGCAGTGCTAGTGGGCAGGGGCGTTGGTCCTACGAGCAGTACTTC; cdr3_aa: CSASGQGRWSYEQYF
clone_size: few; j_call: TRBJ2-1; v_call: TRBV7-9; d_call: NA; cdr3_nt: TGTGCCAGCAGCTTAGGGCCTCTCCCCGGGGATGAGCAGTTCTTC; cdr3_aa: CASSLGPLPGDEQFF
clone_size: many; j_call: TRBJ2-1; v_call: TRBV11-2; d_call: NA; cdr3_nt: TGTGCCAGCAGCTTACGCGGGGGCTCAAATGAGCAGTTCTTC; cdr3_aa: CASSLRGGSNEQFF
clone_size: many; j_call: TRBJ1-1; v_call: TRBV7-9; d_call: NA; cdr3_nt: TGTGCCAGCAGCCCTGACGGGATGGCGCAAGCTTTCTTT; cdr3_aa: CASSPDGMAQAFF
clone_size: NA; j_call: TRBJ2-7; v_call: TRBV7-9; d_call: TRBD1; cdr3_nt: TGTGCCAGCGCAGGGACAGTGAGAATCCCCATCTACGAGCAGTACTTC; cdr3_aa: CASAGTVRIPIYEQYF
clone_size: many; j_call: TRBJ2-7; v_call: TRBV11-1; d_call: TRBD2; cdr3_nt: TGTGCCAGCAGCTTAGGCGGGAGGGCGACCTACGAGCAGTACTTC; cdr3_aa: CASSLGGRATYEQYF
clone_size: NA; j_call: TRBJ2-3; v_call: TRBV28; d_call: NA; cdr3_nt: TGTGCTCACGGTGACCCCCGGGGCACAGATACGCAGTATTTT; cdr3_aa: CAHGDPRGTDTQYF
clone_size: NA; j_call: TRBJ2-7; v_call: TRBV6-2/TRBV6-3; d_call: NA; cdr3_nt: TGTGCCAGCAGTTACTCAGACAGCCTCTACGAGCAGTACTTC; cdr3_aa: CASSYSDSLYEQYF
clone_size: many; j_call: TRBJ1-4; v_call: TRBV7-2; d_call: TRBD1; cdr3_nt: TGTGCCAGCAGCTTAGGGTCAGGGGGTAAACTGTTTTTT; cdr3_aa: CASSLGSGGKLFF
clone_size: many; j_call: TRBJ2-7; v_call: TRBV27; d_call: NA; cdr3_nt: TGTGCCAGCAGTTCTCCTGAGGGGAAGGTTGGCTACGAGCAGTACTTC; cdr3_aa: CASSSPEGKVGYEQYF
clone_size: NA; j_call: TRBJ1-1; v_call: TRBV5-5; d_call: NA; cdr3_nt: TGTGCCAGCAGCCTCCGGCAGGCGGCCACTGAAGCTTTCTTT; cdr3_aa: CASSLRQAATEAFF
clone_size: NA; j_call: TRBJ2-7; v_call: TRBV6-8; d_call: TRBD2; cdr3_nt: TGTGCCAGCAGTTACCCCCTAGCGGGGGGATCTATCCCTTCCTACGAGCAGTACTTC; cdr3_aa: CASSYPLAGGSIPSYEQYF
clone_size: many; j_call: TRBJ1-2; v_call: TRBV6-5; d_call: TRBD1; cdr3_nt: TGTGCCAGCAAGGAGACAGGGATGCGCTATGGCTACACCTTC; cdr3_aa: CASKETGMRYGYTF
clone_size: many; j_call: TRBJ1-4; v_call: TRBV12-3/TRBV12-4; d_call: NA; cdr3_nt: TGTGCCAGCAGTTTATATCGAGATGAAAAACTGTTTTTT; cdr3_aa: CASSLYRDEKLFF
clone_size: many; j_call: TRBJ2-5; v_call: TRBV6-1; d_call: NA; cdr3_nt: TGTGCCAGCAGTTCCACCCGGGTACGGGGGGCCAGAGAGACCCAGTACTTC; cdr3_aa: CASSSTRVRGARETQYF
clone_size: few; j_call: TRBJ2-1; v_call: TRBV28; d_call: NA; cdr3_nt: TGTGCCAGCAGTTTATTTGGACGGGGGAACAATGAGCAGTTCTTC; cdr3_aa: CASSLFGRGNNEQFF
clone_size: few; j_call: TRBJ2-1; v_call: TRBV19; d_call: TRBD2; cdr3_nt: TGTGCCAGTAGTATCCGGCTAGCGGGAGGGGTAATGGAGTTCTTC; cdr3_aa: CASSIRLAGGVMEFF
clone_size: NA; j_call: TRBJ2-3; v_call: TRBV15; d_call: NA; cdr3_nt: TGTGCCACCAGCAGAGAGGATAGCACAGATACGCAGTATTTT; cdr3_aa: CATSREDSTDTQYF